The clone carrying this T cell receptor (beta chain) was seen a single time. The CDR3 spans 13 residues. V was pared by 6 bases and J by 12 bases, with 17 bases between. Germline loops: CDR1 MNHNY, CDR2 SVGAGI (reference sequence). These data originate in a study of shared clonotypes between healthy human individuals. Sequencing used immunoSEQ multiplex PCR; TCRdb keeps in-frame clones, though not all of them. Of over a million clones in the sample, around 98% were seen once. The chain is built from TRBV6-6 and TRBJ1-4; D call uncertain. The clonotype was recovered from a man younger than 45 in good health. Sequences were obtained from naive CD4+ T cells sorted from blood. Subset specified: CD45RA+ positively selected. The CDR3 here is CASSDTIPRELFF. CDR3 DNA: TGTGCCAGCAGCGACACAATTCCGAGGGAACTGTTTTTT.